Following are 24 T cell receptor beta chains from one sample sequenced in a study of T cell repertoires in cytomegalovirus infection. Each CDR3 protein is one row after TCRdb ran MiXCR on the reads. The sample holds more than 150,000 distinct CDR3 sequences; roughly 20% are singletons and the top ten take about 2.9%. The sample consisted of PBMCs. All receptors come from a human donor in good health (CMV status not recorded). Some clones in this sample may be carry-over from other donors' samples.

This clonotype was picked up many times. This chain uses TRBV5-4 with TRBJ2-3, with 8 bases matching TRBD1. The junction had 8 bases not matched to a gene; V was cut back by 4 bases and J by 4 bases. CDR1 is SGHNT, CDR2 YYREEE, per germline (reference sequence). This CDR3 is built from 15 residues. The CDR3 DNA sequence: TGTGCCAGCAGCCCGATCGGACAGGGAGCAGATACGCAGTATTTT. Its translation: CASSPIGQGADTQYF.

This clonotype has just a few counts. V and J are TRBV7-2 and TRBJ2-3, with D tentatively TRBD2 (5 bases). Trimming pared 0 bases from V and 1 base from J, leaving 17 bases between. This CDR3 spans 18 amino acids. The germline gives CDR1 SGHTA, CDR2 FQGNSA. CDR3: CASSLAPRRTEGTDTQYF. CDR3 nucleotide sequence: TGTGCCAGCAGCTTAGCGCCAAGGCGGACTGAAGGCACAGATACGCAGTATTTT.

V gene TRBV7-9 combines with J gene TRBJ2-3; D gene unclear. The germline V and J ends were trimmed by 0 bases and 3 bases, with 4 bases remaining between them. The germline V gene has CDR1 SEHNR and CDR2 FQNEAQ (reference sequence). This CDR3 is 13 amino acids long. The CDR3 loop is CASSLAKTDTQYF. DNA of the CDR3: TGTGCCAGCAGCTTAGCGAAGACAGATACGCAGTATTTT.

This clonotype was counted ten times or more. This chain uses TRBV7-9 with TRBJ2-5; D assignment may be TRBD1 or TRBD2 (5 bases each). The V and J ends lost 6 bases and 5 bases respectively, with 16 bases between them. Germline V gene data show CDR1 as SEHNR and CDR2 as FQNEAQ (reference sequence). CDR3 length: 14 amino acids. This CDR3 is CASRAGSAEETQYF. The DNA of the CDR3 is TGTGCCAGCAGGGCAGGGAGTGCGGAGGAGACCCAGTACTTC. The full variable domain, its missing parts supplied by reference TRBV7-9 and TRBJ2-5, is DTGVSQNPRHKITKRGQNVTFRCDPISEHNRLYWYRQTLGQGPEFLTYFQNEAQLEKSRLLSDRFSAERPKGSFSTLEIQRTEQGDSAMYLCASRAGSAEETQYFGPGTRLLVL.

This clonotype was counted many times. The CDR3 is CASSFLYEQYF. DNA for the CDR3: TGTGCCAGCAGTTTTCTCTACGAGCAGTACTTC. This chain connects TRBV28 to TRBJ2-7; D is unresolved. Per the germline V gene, CDR1 is MDHEN and CDR2 is SYDVKM. Trimming removed 3 bases at V and 3 bases at J, with 3 bases between. The CDR3 has 11 residues.

The chain combines TRBV5-1 with TRBJ1-5; TRBD1 matches at 8 bases. Trimming removed 0 bases from V and 4 bases from J; junction bases left unmatched: 3. The CDR3 covers 15 residues. Germline CDR1 and CDR2: SGHRS and YFSETQ. The CDR3 reads CASSLGTGLNQPQHF. For the CDR3, the DNA is TGCGCCAGCAGCTTGGGGACAGGGCTGAATCAGCCCCAGCATTTT.

This clonotype has a handful of counts. The chain is built from TRBV29-1 and TRBJ1-2; 9 bases map to TRBD1. The V gene's germline CDR1 is SQVTM and CDR2 ANQGSEA. The junction had 8 bases not matched to a gene; V was cut back by 5 bases and J by 4 bases. The CDR3 is 14 amino acids. CDR3 residues: CSVPGQGTLYGYTF. DNA for the CDR3: TGCAGCGTTCCCGGACAGGGGACTCTCTATGGCTACACCTTC.

This clonotype was seen a few times. The V and J genes are TRBV28 and TRBJ2-4; weak D call: TRBD1 (5 bases). This CDR3 has 15 amino acids. Trimming shortened V by 2 bases and J by 3 bases, and 11 bases separated the two germline ends. CDR1 is MDHEN and CDR2 is SYDVKM in the germline V gene. The CDR3 DNA sequence: TGTGCCAGCAGTTTACGAATAGGGGTCAAAAACATTCAGTACTTC. Translated, it gives CASSLRIGVKNIQYF.

The CDR3 loop is CAASRISGNTEAFF. DNA for the CDR3: TGTGCGGCCAGCAGGATCTCCGGGAACACTGAAGCTTTCTTT. The chain recombines TRBV28 with TRBJ1-1; no clear D. The CDR3 consists of 14 residues. The V gene's germline CDR1 is MDHEN and CDR2 SYDVKM.

This clonotype was found a few times. V usage is TRBV4-2 and J usage is TRBJ1-2; TRBD1 is a possible D gene (6 bases). The length of the CDR3 is 15 residues. Germline V gene lookup returns CDR1 LGHNA and CDR2 YNFKEQ. The V and J ends lost 0 bases and 4 bases respectively, with 12 bases between them. The CDR3 here is CASSQERTAIYGYTF. Here the CDR3 DNA reads TGTGCCAGCAGCCAAGAACGGACAGCCATCTATGGCTACACCTTC.

The CDR3 spells CASSNGQRGIQYF. The CDR3 region has the DNA TGTGCCAGCAGCAACGGACAGAGGGGCATTCAGTACTTC. This sequence joins TRBV3-1 and TRBJ2-4; D may be TRBD1 (6 bases). CDR1 and CDR2 (germline): LGHDT, YNNKEL (reference sequence). There are 13 residues in the CDR3. Trimming pared 5 bases from V and 9 bases from J, leaving 14 bases between.

J is TRBJ2-2 and V is TRBV12-3 or TRBV12-4; D call uncertain. The CDR3 sequence is 14 residues long. V was pared by 1 base and J by 3 bases, with 6 bases between. CDR3 nucleotide sequence: TGTGCCAGCAGTTTAGTCGGATACACCGGGGAGCTGTTTTTT. It is translated as CASSLVGYTGELFF.

This clonotype was detected many times. The chain couples TRBV7-2 to TRBJ1-1; D gene ambiguous. Trimming stripped 2 bases from V and 3 bases from J, with 13 bases between. Germline-derived CDR1 and CDR2 are SGHTA and FQGNSA. The CDR3 runs to 15 residues. The chain's CDR3 is CASSLLSPSYTEAFF. CDR3 nucleotide sequence: TGTGCCAGCAGCTTATTAAGTCCGAGTTACACTGAAGCTTTCTTT.

The table lists this clonotype with many counts. V and J are TRBV19 and TRBJ1-1; D remains unclear. This CDR3 is built from 13 residues. Germline CDR1 is LNHDA and CDR2 is SQIVND (reference sequence). Trimming took 1 base from V and 2 from J, leaving 5 bases between them. The CDR3 sequence is CASSIAANTEAFF. CDR3 bases: TGTGCCAGTAGTATAGCGGCAAACACTGAAGCTTTCTTT.

This clonotype was counted only a few times. The chain carries TRBV29-1 and TRBJ2-1, with unresolved D. V lost 6 bases and J lost 2, with 14 bases in between. Germline V lookup: CDR1 SQVTM, CDR2 ANQGSEA. The CDR3 totals 14 residues. CDR3 bases: TGCAGCGTCGACTTGTCCAGAGCCTACAATGAGCAGTTCTTC. It specifies CSVDLSRAYNEQFF.

There are many counts of this clonotype. The CDR3 sequence is CASSFIIAGETQYF. The CDR3 bases are TGTGCCAGCAGCTTCATAATCGCCGGGGAGACCCAGTACTTC. The chain combines TRBV7-2 with TRBJ2-5; D gene uncertain. This CDR3 region has 14 residues. The V end was cut by 3 bases, the J end by 5 bases, with 13 bases between. Germline V gives CDR1 SGHTA, CDR2 FQGNSA.

J is TRBJ2-6 and V is TRBV10-3; 7 positions match TRBD1. V lost 0 bases and J lost 1; bases outside the gene matches: 6. Per the germline V gene, CDR1 is ENHRY and CDR2 is SYGVKD. The CDR3 length is 18 residues. Here the CDR3 reads CAISESRGRGSGANVLTF. In DNA, the CDR3 is TGTGCCATCAGTGAGTCGAGGGGGCGAGGGTCTGGGGCCAACGTCCTGACTTTC.

The chain couples TRBV19 to TRBJ1-2; TRBD1 aligns across 7 bases. With 6 bases clipped from V and 2 bases from J, the junction kept 6 bases outside the gene matches. The germline gives CDR1 LNHDA, CDR2 SQIVND (reference sequence). The CDR3 has 14 residues. CDR3 residues: CASRTGVGNYGYTF. CDR3 bases: TGTGCCAGTAGAACAGGGGTAGGGAACTATGGCTACACCTTC. Complete variable domain (other parts from reference TRBV19 and TRBJ1-2): DGGITQSPKYLFRKEGQNVTLSCEQNLNHDAMYWYRQDPGQGLRLIYYSQIVNDFQKGDIAEGYSVSREKKESFPLTVTSAQKNPTAFYLCASRTGVGNYGYTFGSGTRLTVV.

There are many counts of this clonotype. This chain joins TRBV28 and TRBJ2-1, with 15 bases lining up with TRBD2. Germline-derived CDR1 and CDR2 are MDHEN and SYDVKM. With 6 bases clipped from V and 1 base from J, the junction kept 4 bases outside the gene matches. The CDR3 has 17 amino acids. The CDR3, as DNA: TGTGCCAGCAGCGGACTAGCGGGAGGGCCGTCCTACAATGAGCAGTTCTTC. It codes for CASSGLAGGPSYNEQFF.

This sequence joins TRBV5-1 and TRBJ1-1, with 10 bases fitting TRBD1. The CDR3 covers 11 residues. The germline gives CDR1 SGHRS, CDR2 YFSETQ. J lost 11 bases, V lost 6 bases, and 4 bases had no gene match. CDR3 amino acids: CASIDRGLAFF. The CDR3 coding sequence is TGCGCCAGCATCGACAGGGGGCTGGCTTTCTTT.

This clonotype came up a few times. The chain uses TRBV15 and TRBJ1-5; TRBD1 might be the D (6 bases). CDR1 and CDR2 (germline): LNHNV, YYDKDF (reference sequence). The CDR3 consists of 14 residues. V was clipped by 3 bases and J by 5 bases, with 11 bases between them. The CDR3 sequence is CATSSLDRYQPQHF. The CDR3 nucleotides are TGTGCCACCAGCAGCCTAGACAGGTATCAGCCCCAGCATTTT.

Only a few counts were recorded for this clonotype. The chain carries TRBV7-2 and TRBJ2-5, with D perhaps assigned TRBD1 or TRBD2 (5 bases each). Germline-derived CDR1 and CDR2 are SGHTA and FQGNSA. This CDR3 comprises 14 residues. Trimming took off 7 bases at V and 4 bases at J, with 16 bases between the two ends. The chain's CDR3 is CASNSGRPAETQYF. The CDR3 bases are TGTGCCAGCAATTCGGGACGTCCCGCAGAGACCCAGTACTTC.

This clonotype was found a few times. This sequence joins TRBV4-2 and TRBJ2-3, with TRBD1 matching over 7 bases. Germline CDR1 and CDR2: LGHNA and YNFKEQ. The CDR3 contains 19 residues. The junction had 13 bases not matched to a gene; V was cut back by 0 bases and J by 1 base. The CDR3 nucleotides read TGTGCCAGCAGCCAAGACCCCATTGGTCGAGGGGGCCGCACAGATACGCAGTATTTT. Translation: CASSQDPIGRGGRTDTQYF.

V usage is TRBV12-3 or TRBV12-4 and J usage is TRBJ2-1; a weak D match, TRBD2 (6 bases). The germline V and J ends were trimmed by 6 bases and 7 bases, with 16 bases remaining between them. This CDR3 is built from 14 residues. CDR3 in amino acids: CASRPEGRPNEQFF. The CDR3 nucleotides read TGTGCCAGCAGACCGGAGGGCCGCCCAAATGAGCAGTTCTTC.